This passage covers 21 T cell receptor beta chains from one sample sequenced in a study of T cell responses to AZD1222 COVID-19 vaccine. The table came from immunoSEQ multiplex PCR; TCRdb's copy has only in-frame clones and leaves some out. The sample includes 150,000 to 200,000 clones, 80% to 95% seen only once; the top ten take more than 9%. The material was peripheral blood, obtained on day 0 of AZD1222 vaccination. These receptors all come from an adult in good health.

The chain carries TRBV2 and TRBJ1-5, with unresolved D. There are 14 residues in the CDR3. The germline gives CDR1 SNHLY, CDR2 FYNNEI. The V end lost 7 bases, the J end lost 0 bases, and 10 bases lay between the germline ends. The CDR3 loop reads CASTRSDSNQPQHF. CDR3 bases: TGTGCCAGCACGAGAAGTGATAGCAATCAGCCCCAGCATTTT.

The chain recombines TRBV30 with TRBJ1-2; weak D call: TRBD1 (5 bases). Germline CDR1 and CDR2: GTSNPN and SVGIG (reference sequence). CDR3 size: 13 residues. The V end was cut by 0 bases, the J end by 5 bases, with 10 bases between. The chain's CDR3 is CAWSVSRVYGYTF. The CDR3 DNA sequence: TGTGCCTGGAGTGTATCCAGGGTATATGGCTACACCTTC. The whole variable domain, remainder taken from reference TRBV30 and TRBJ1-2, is SQTIHQWPATLVQPVGSPLSLECTVEGTSNPNLYWYRQAAGRGLQLLFYSVGIGQISSEVPQNLSASRPQDRQFILSSKKLLLSDSGFYLCAWSVSRVYGYTFGSGTRLTVV.

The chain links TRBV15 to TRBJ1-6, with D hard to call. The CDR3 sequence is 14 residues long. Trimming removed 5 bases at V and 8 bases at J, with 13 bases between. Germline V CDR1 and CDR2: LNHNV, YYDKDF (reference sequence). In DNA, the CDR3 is TGTGCCACCAGCGACTCTCAGCGTTATTCACCCCTCCACTTT. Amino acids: CATSDSQRYSPLHF.

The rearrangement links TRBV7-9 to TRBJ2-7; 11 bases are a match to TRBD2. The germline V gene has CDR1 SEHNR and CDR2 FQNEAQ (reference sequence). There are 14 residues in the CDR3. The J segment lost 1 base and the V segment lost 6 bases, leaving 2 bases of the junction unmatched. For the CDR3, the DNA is TGTGCCAGCAGGACTAGCGGGGTTTCCTACGAGCAGTACTTC. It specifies CASRTSGVSYEQYF.

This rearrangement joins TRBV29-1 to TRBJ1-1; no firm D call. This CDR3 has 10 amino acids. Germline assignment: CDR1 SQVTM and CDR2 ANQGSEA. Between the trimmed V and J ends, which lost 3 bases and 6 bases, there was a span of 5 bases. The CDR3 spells CSVDGSEAFF. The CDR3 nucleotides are TGCAGCGTTGATGGGTCTGAAGCTTTCTTT.

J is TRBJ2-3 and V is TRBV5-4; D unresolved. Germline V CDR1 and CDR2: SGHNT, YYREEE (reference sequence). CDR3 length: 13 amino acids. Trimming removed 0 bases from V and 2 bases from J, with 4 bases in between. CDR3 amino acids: CASSLDATDTQYF. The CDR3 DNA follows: TGTGCCAGCAGCTTGGACGCCACAGATACGCAGTATTTT.

The CDR3, as DNA: TGCGCCAGCAGCTTGGCAGCAGGGGCAAGTCGTGGCTACACCTTC. This codes for CASSLAAGASRGYTF. The V call is TRBV5-1, the J call TRBJ1-2, with D maybe TRBD1 (6 bases). The V end lost 0 bases, the J end lost 7 bases, and 16 bases lay between the germline ends. CDR1 is SGHRS and CDR2 is YFSETQ in the germline V gene. This CDR3 contains 15 residues.

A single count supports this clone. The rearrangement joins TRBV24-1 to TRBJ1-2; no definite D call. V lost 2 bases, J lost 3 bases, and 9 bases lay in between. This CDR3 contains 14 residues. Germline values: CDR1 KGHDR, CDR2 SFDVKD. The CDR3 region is CATSDWHQHYGYTF. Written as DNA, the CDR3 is TGTGCCACCAGTGATTGGCATCAACACTATGGCTACACCTTC.

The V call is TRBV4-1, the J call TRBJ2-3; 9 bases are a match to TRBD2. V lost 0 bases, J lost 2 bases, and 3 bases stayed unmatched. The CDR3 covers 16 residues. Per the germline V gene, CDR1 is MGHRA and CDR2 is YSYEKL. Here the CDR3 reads CASSQELAGNTDTQYF. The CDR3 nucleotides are TGCGCCAGCAGCCAAGAGCTAGCGGGGAACACAGATACGCAGTATTTT.

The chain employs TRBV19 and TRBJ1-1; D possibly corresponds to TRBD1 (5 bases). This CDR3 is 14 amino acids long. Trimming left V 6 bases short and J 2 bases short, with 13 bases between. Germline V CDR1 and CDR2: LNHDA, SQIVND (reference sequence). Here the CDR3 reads CASSHGTGNTEAFF. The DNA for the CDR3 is TGTGCCAGTAGCCACGGGACGGGTAACACTGAAGCTTTCTTT.

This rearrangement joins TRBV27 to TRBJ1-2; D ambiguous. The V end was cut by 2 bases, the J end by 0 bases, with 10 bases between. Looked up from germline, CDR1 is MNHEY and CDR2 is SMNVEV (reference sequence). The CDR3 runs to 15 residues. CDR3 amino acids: CASSLGDGANYGYTF. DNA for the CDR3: TGTGCCAGCAGTTTAGGCGACGGAGCTAACTATGGCTACACCTTC.

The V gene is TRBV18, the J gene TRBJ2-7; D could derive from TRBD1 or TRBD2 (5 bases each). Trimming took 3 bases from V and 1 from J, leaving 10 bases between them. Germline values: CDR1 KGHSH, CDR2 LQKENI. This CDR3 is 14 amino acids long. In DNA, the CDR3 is TGTGCCAGCTCACCGCCCGGGACGTCCTACGAGCAGTACTTC. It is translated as CASSPPGTSYEQYF.

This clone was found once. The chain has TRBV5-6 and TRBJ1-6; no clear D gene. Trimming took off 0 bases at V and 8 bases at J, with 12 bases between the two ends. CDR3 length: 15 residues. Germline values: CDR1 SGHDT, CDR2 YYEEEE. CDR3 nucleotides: TGTGCCAGCAGCTTGGCCCAGGTCAGATATTCACCCCTCCACTTT. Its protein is CASSLAQVRYSPLHF.

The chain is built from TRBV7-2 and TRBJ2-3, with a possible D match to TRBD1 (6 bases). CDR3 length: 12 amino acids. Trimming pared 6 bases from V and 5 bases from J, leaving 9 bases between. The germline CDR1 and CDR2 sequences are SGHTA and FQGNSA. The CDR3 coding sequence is TGTGCCAGCAGACAACAGGGAGATACGCAGTATTTT. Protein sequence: CASRQQGDTQYF.

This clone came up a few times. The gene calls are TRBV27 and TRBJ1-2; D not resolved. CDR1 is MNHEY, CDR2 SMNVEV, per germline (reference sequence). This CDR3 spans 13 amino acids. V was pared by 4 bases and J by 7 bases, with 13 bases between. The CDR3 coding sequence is TGTGCCAGCAGTTCCTCGGTCGTGGGTGGCTACACCTTC. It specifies CASSSSVVGGYTF.

The CDR3 coding sequence is TGCGCCAGCAGCCAGAGACTAGCGGGGGGGGAAGATACGCAGTATTTT. Translated, it gives CASSQRLAGGEDTQYF. The rearrangement links TRBV4-1 to TRBJ2-3; 14 nucleotides agree with TRBD2. In germline, CDR1 is MGHRA, CDR2 YSYEKL. With V trimmed by 3 bases and J by 5 bases, 4 bases remained unmatched. There are 16 residues in the CDR3.

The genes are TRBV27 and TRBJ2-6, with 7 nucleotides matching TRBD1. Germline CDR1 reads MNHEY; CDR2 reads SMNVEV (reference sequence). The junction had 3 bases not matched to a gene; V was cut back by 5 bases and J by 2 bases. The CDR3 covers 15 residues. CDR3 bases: TGTGCCAGCAGTCCAGGGGGAGCTGGGGCCAACGTCCTGACTTTC. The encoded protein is CASSPGGAGANVLTF.

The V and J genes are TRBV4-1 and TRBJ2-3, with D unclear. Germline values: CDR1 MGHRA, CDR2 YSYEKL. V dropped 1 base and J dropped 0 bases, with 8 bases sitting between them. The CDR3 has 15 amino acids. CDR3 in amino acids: CASSQVHSSTDTQYF. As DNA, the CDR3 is TGCGCCAGCAGCCAAGTCCATTCTAGCACAGATACGCAGTATTTT.

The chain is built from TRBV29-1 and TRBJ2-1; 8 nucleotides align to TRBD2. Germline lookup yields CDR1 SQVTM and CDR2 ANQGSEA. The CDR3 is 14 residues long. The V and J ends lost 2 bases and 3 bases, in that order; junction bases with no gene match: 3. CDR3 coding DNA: TGCAGCGTTGAAAAAGCGGGAGTCTACAATGAGCAGTTCTTC. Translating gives CSVEKAGVYNEQFF.

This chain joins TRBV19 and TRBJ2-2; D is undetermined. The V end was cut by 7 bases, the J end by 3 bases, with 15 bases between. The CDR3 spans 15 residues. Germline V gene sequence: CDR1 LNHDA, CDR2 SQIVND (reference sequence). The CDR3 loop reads CASISGSAYTGELFF. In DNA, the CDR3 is TGTGCCAGTATTTCCGGGTCAGCCTACACCGGGGAGCTGTTTTTT.

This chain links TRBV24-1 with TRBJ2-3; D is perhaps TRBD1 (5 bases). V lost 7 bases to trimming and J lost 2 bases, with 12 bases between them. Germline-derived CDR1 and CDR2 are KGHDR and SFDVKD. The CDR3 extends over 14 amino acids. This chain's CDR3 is CATSPDRYTDTQYF. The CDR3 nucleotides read TGTGCCACCAGCCCTGACAGATACACAGATACGCAGTATTTT.